This entry lists 6 T cell receptor beta chains sequenced from one sample in a study of human T cells and chemical hapten exposure. Time point described: patch test 1, 2 weeks after DPC sensitization. Sample treatment: therapeutic diphenylcyclopropenone sensitization with weekly scalp DPC. Unfractionated whole blood served as the source for total RNA extraction. TCRdb recomputed calls from the RACE reads with MiXCR, one row per CDR3 protein. This sample has 40,000 or so distinct CDR3 sequences; more than 3% occur once, and the top ten carry roughly 24%. Sequenced here: whole blood, sampled in connection with sensitization to the hapten diphenylcyclopropenone (DPC). Source of these receptors: a man aged 50 or older with alopecia areata. Some clones in this sample may be carry-over from other donors' samples.

This clonotype was seen ten or more times. The chain is built from TRBV20-1 and TRBJ2-1, with no clear D. This CDR3 is 13 amino acids long. V lost 0 bases, J lost 4 bases, and 7 bases lay in between. Germline V gene data show CDR1 as DFQATT and CDR2 as SNEGSKA (reference sequence). The CDR3 nucleotides read TGCAGTGCTAGAGATTTCCAATACAATGAGCAGTTCTTC. It codes for CSARDFQYNEQFF.

In its sample, this clonotype was seen many times. The chain is built from TRBV27 and TRBJ1-1; D is possibly TRBD1 (5 bases). Germline CDR1 is MNHEY and CDR2 is SMNVEV (reference sequence). With 5 bases removed from V and 1 base from J, the gap between germline ends came to 8 bases. The CDR3 extends over 13 amino acids. The chain's CDR3 is CASSAQENTEAFF. For the CDR3, the DNA is TGTGCCAGCAGTGCACAGGAGAACACTGAAGCTTTCTTT.

V usage is TRBV5-1 and J usage is TRBJ2-7; either TRBD1 or TRBD2 may fit D (6 bases each). V lost 1 base to trimming and J lost 6 bases, with 17 bases between them. CDR1 is SGHRS and CDR2 is YFSETQ in the germline V gene. This CDR3 comprises 15 residues. CDR3 coding DNA: TGCGCCAGCAGCTTGTCAGGGGCGGGAAGCCCCGAGCAGTACTTC. It translates to CASSLSGAGSPEQYF.

On this clonotype: This may arise from a read error, as a much more abundant clone is one base away. The chain has TRBV29-1 and TRBJ2-1, with D maybe TRBD1 (5 bases). Per germline, CDR1 SQVTM and CDR2 ANQGSEA. V dropped 2 bases and J dropped 4 bases, with 18 bases sitting between them. The CDR3 loop spans 16 amino acids. This CDR3 is CSVENRQFPPYNEQFF. CDR3 DNA sequence: TGCAGCGTTGAAAACAGGCAATTCCCACCTTACAATGAGCAGTTCTTC.

Ten or more counts support this clonotype. The chain links TRBV27 to TRBJ2-5; D is perhaps TRBD2 (6 bases). Germline V gene sequence: CDR1 MNHEY, CDR2 SMNVEV (reference sequence). CDR3 length equals 14 residues. V was cut by 2 bases and J by 7 bases, with 14 bases left in between. CDR3 in amino acids: CASSLLSLGGTQYF. The CDR3 DNA reads TGTGCCAGCAGTTTACTTTCTCTGGGAGGGACCCAGTACTTC.

This clonotype was observed at least ten times. The CDR3 DNA reads as TGTGCCAGCAGTTCCCCGGACACATTCACCCAGTACTTC. Its protein product is CASSSPDTFTQYF. The V gene is TRBV27, the J gene TRBJ2-5; weak D call: TRBD1 (5 bases). Germline V gene sequence: CDR1 MNHEY, CDR2 SMNVEV (reference sequence). The CDR3 totals 13 residues. Trimming took off 4 bases at V and 8 bases at J, with 14 bases between the two ends.